The rows below give T cell receptor beta chains drawn from one sample of a study of blood T cell repertoires in COVID-19. Sequencing used immunoSEQ multiplex PCR; TCRdb keeps in-frame clones, though not all of them. The data hold over 85,000 clones, with 85% to 90% observed a single time. Material for sequencing was peripheral blood. These receptors came from a woman aged 50 to 60 with acute or convalescent COVID-19. CDR3s include the opening cysteine and the closing phenylalanine or tryptophan. Each record gives: clone size, V gene, J gene, D gene, CDR3 protein, CDR3 DNA. A D gene is named only where the DNA matches it firmly. Size is omitted from some rows. Given values are once, few, many or a class for expanded clones.

.	TRBV29-1	TRBJ1-5	TRBD1	CSVGQGRNQPQHF	TGCAGCGTCGGACAGGGCCGCAATCAGCCCCAGCATTTT
few	TRBV19	TRBJ1-5	.	CASSIAGSNQPQHF	TGTGCCAGTAGTATTGCAGGGAGCAATCAGCCCCAGCATTTT
.	TRBV5-1	TRBJ2-2	TRBD2	CASSSWTSTGELFF	TGCGCCAGCAGCTCCTGGACTAGCACCGGGGAGCTGTTTTTT
.	TRBV2	TRBJ2-3	TRBD2	CASSEARTSGTDTQYF	TGTGCCAGCAGTGAAGCGAGGACTAGCGGGACGGATACGCAGTATTTT
.	TRBV10-2	TRBJ2-1	TRBD1	CASSEQKGTGVGEQFF	TGCGCCAGCAGTGAGCAGAAGGGGACAGGGGTGGGTGAGCAGTTCTTC
.	TRBV27	TRBJ2-7	TRBD1	CASSSLTGTATYEQYF	TGTGCCAGCAGTTCTTTGACCGGGACAGCAACCTACGAGCAGTACTTC
.	TRBV4-2	TRBJ1-1	.	CASSWGRNTEAFF	TGTGCCAGCAGCTGGGGCCGGAACACTGAAGCTTTCTTT
.	TRBV28	TRBJ1-5	.	CASSLRGARQPQHF	TGTGCCAGCAGTTTGCGGGGGGCAAGACAGCCCCAGCATTTT
.	TRBV6-5	TRBJ1-1	.	CASSRDLEAFF	TGTGCCAGCAGCAGGGATCTAGAAGCTTTCTTT
.	TRBV24-1	TRBJ2-5	TRBD1	CATSGTGRETQYF	TGTGCCACCAGCGGGACAGGGAGGGAGACCCAGTACTTC
.	TRBV5-6	TRBJ1-1	.	CASSRDIAGANTEAFF	TGTGCCAGCAGCCGGGACATTGCGGGGGCCAACACTGAAGCTTTCTTT
.	TRBV29-1	TRBJ1-2	TRBD1	CSVSGTVENYGYTF	TGCAGCGTGTCCGGGACAGTGGAAAACTATGGCTACACCTTC